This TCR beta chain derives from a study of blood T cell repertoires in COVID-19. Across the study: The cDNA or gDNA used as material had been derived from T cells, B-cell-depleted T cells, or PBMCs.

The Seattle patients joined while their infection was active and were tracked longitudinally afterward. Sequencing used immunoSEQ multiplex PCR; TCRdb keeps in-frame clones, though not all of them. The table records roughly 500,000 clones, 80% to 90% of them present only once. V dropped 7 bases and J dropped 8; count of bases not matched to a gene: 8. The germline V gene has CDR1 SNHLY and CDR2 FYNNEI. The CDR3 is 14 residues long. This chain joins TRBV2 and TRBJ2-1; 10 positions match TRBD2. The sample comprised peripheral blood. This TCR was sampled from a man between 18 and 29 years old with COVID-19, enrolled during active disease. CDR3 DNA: TGTGCCAGCACCCCTAGCGGGGGTCCCCATGAGCAGTTCTTC. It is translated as CASTPSGGPHEQFF.